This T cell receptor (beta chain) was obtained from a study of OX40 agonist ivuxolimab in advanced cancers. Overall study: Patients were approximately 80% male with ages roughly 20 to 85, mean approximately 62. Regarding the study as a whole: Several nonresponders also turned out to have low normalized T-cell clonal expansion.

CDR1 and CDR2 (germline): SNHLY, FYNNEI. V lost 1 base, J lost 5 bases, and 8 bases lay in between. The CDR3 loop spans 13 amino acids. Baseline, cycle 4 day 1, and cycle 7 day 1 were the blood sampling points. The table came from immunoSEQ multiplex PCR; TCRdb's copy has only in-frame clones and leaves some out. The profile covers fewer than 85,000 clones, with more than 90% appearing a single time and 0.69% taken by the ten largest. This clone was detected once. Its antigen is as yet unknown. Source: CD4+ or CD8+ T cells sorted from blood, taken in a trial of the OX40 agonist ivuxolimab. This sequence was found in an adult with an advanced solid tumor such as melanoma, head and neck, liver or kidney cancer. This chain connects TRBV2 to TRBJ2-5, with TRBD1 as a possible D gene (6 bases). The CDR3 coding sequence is TGTGCCAGCAGTGAAGACAGGGTTGAGACCCAGTACTTC. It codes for CASSEDRVETQYF.